The 18 T cell receptor beta chains presented below share a single source sample, sequenced in a study of T cell responses to AZD1222 COVID-19 vaccine. The repertoire was sequenced with immunoSEQ multiplex PCR; TCRdb's copy has only in-frame clones and lacks some. The sample includes 77,000 or so clones, 85% to 90% of them seen just once. The sample here was peripheral blood, taken on day 0 of AZD1222 vaccination. These receptors were obtained from an adult in good health.

This clone has a handful of counts. V usage is TRBV6-5 and J usage is TRBJ2-7; D may be TRBD2 (7 bases). Germline V gene lookup returns CDR1 MNHEY and CDR2 SVGAGI. CDR3 length equals 15 residues. V was cut by 6 bases and J by 1 base, with 16 bases left in between. The CDR3 is CASSELGGESYEQYF. Here the CDR3 DNA reads TGTGCCAGCAGCGAGCTAGGGGGGGAGTCCTACGAGCAGTACTTC.

The gene calls are TRBV5-1 and TRBJ1-1, with 10 bases fitting TRBD1. The junction had 4 bases not matched to a gene; V was cut back by 3 bases and J by 5 bases. This CDR3 region has 14 residues. Germline loops: CDR1 SGHRS, CDR2 YFSETQ. CDR3 sequence: CASSWTGGNTEAFF. CDR3 sequence (DNA): TGCGCCAGCAGCTGGACAGGGGGTAATACTGAAGCTTTCTTT.

The rearrangement links TRBV10-3 to TRBJ2-5, with D uncertain. The CDR3 has 12 amino acids. Germline CDR1 ENHRY, CDR2 SYGVKD. V dropped 4 bases and J dropped 5 bases, with 8 bases sitting between them. The CDR3 DNA reads as TGTGCCATCAGTGGTCTGGGGGAGACCCAGTACTTC. This codes for CAISGLGETQYF.

This clone was detected a few times. The chain couples TRBV28 to TRBJ1-1, with a possible D match to TRBD1 (6 bases). The CDR3 sequence is 13 residues long. V lost 10 bases and J lost 11, with 23 bases in between. Per germline, CDR1 MDHEN and CDR2 SYDVKM. The chain's CDR3 is CATLSQGFSAAFF. The CDR3 DNA reads as TGTGCCACTTTATCTCAGGGGTTTTCGGCCGCTTTCTTT. Combining the CDR3 with reference TRBV28 and TRBJ1-1 gives the whole variable domain DVKVTQSSRYLVKRTGEKVFLECVQDMDHENMFWYRQDPGLGLRLIYFSYDVKMKEKGDIPEGYSVSREKKERFSLILESASTNQTSMYLCATLSQGFSAAFFGQGTRLTVV.

This sequence joins TRBV4-2 and TRBJ2-1; 7 positions match TRBD1. The CDR3 loop spans 15 amino acids. The V and J ends lost 5 bases and 5 bases, in that order; junction bases with no gene match: 9. The V gene's germline CDR1 is LGHNA and CDR2 YNFKEQ. The CDR3 DNA is TGTGCCAGCAGCTCCCCCGGGACAGTCAACAATGAGCAGTTCTTC. Its translation is CASSSPGTVNNEQFF.

The rearrangement uses TRBV18 and TRBJ2-5; D is unclear. The CDR3 contains 12 residues. V dropped 4 bases and J dropped 3 bases, with 6 bases sitting between them. Germline V gene lookup returns CDR1 KGHSH and CDR2 LQKENI. Here the CDR3 DNA reads TGTGCCAGCTCACTAGGTGAAGAGACCCAGTACTTC. This translates into CASSLGEETQYF.

This clone is a singleton in its sample. The rearrangement links TRBV5-4 to TRBJ1-3; D gene uncertain. Germline loops: CDR1 SGHNT, CDR2 YYREEE (reference sequence). CDR3 length equals 15 residues. Trimming left V 2 bases short and J 2 bases short, with 11 bases between. This CDR3 reads CASSFSLGPGNTIYF. Written as DNA, the CDR3 is TGTGCCAGCAGCTTCTCCCTAGGACCTGGAAACACCATATATTTT.

The CDR3 DNA sequence: TGTGCTAGTGGTTTGGAGGGGCTTGCAGAGACCCAGTACTTC. Its protein is CASGLEGLAETQYF. This chain links TRBV12-5 with TRBJ2-5; perhaps TRBD1 as D (5 bases). V was cut by 1 base and J by 4 bases, with 10 bases left in between. The CDR3 is 14 amino acids. Germline V gives CDR1 LGHNT, CDR2 FRNRAP. The full variable domain, in which reference TRBV12-5 and TRBJ2-5 provide the parts outside the CDR3, is DARVTQTPRHKVTEMGQEVTMRCQPILGHNTVFWYRQTMMQGLELLAYFRNRAPLDDSGMPKDRFSAEMPDATLATLKIQPSEPRDSAVYFCASGLEGLAETQYFGPGTRLLVL.

This clone was observed once. The CDR3 sequence: CASSILRLGGELFF. The CDR3 DNA follows: TGTGCCAGTAGTATCCTCCGACTAGGCGGGGAGCTGTTTTTT. The rearrangement joins TRBV19 to TRBJ2-2; tentative D call: TRBD2 (6 bases). The CDR3 covers 14 residues. Trimming took off 3 bases at V and 7 bases at J, with 12 bases between the two ends. From germline, CDR1 is LNHDA and CDR2 SQIVND (reference sequence).

J is TRBJ2-5 and V is TRBV6-2 or TRBV6-3; 12 bases agree with TRBD2. Germline assignment: CDR1 MNHEY and CDR2 SVGEGT. The CDR3 is 16 residues long. V lost 5 bases to trimming and J lost 1 base; unmatched junction nucleotides: 5. The CDR3 DNA sequence: TGTGCCAGCAGTGTTGGGACTAGCGGGTCCCAAGAGACCCAGTACTTC. Translated: CASSVGTSGSQETQYF.

J is TRBJ2-6 and V is TRBV27; the D gene is possibly TRBD1 (5 bases). The CDR3 has 15 amino acids. V was pared by 6 bases and J by 0 bases, with 9 bases between. CDR1 and CDR2 from the germline V gene are MNHEY and SMNVEV (reference sequence). The CDR3 sequence is CASRGVVSGANVLTF. CDR3 coding DNA: TGTGCCAGCAGAGGGGTAGTCTCTGGGGCCAACGTCCTGACTTTC.

This clone was counted once. This sequence joins TRBV28 and TRBJ1-1, with 8 bases matching TRBD1. The CDR3 extends over 14 amino acids. Germline CDR1 reads MDHEN; CDR2 reads SYDVKM. J lost 4 bases, V lost 2 bases, and 3 bases had no gene match. CDR3 in amino acids: CASSLDRGSTEAFF. The CDR3 DNA sequence: TGTGCCAGCAGTTTAGACAGGGGCAGCACTGAAGCTTTCTTT.

This rearrangement joins TRBV6-6 to TRBJ2-7; D is perhaps TRBD1 or TRBD2 (5 bases each). The CDR3 consists of 12 residues. Trimming removed 8 bases from V and 3 bases from J, with 11 bases in between. CDR1 is MNHNY, CDR2 SVGAGI, per germline (reference sequence). This CDR3 reads CASSPGHYEQYF. The CDR3 DNA sequence: TGTGCCAGCTCTCCGGGGCACTACGAGCAGTACTTC.

The chain's CDR3 is CASSILNQPQHF. The CDR3 region has the DNA TGTGCCAGTAGTATACTAAATCAGCCCCAGCATTTT. The chain has TRBV19 and TRBJ1-5; the D is unclear. The V gene's germline CDR1 is LNHDA and CDR2 SQIVND (reference sequence). Trimming took off 2 bases at V and 4 bases at J, with 3 bases between the two ends. The length of the CDR3 is 12 residues.

The CDR3 loop reads CASQKMTAPNTEAFF. The CDR3, as DNA: TGTGCCAGCCAAAAAATGACAGCACCGAACACTGAAGCTTTCTTT. The gene calls are TRBV7-6 and TRBJ1-1; a weak D match, TRBD1 (5 bases). Germline V gene data show CDR1 as SGHVS and CDR2 as FNYEAQ. Trimming stripped 8 bases from V and 1 base from J, with 17 bases between. The CDR3 extends over 15 amino acids.

This clone was recorded once. The chain carries TRBV19 and TRBJ2-3; tentative D call: TRBD2 (7 bases). Germline V gene lookup returns CDR1 LNHDA and CDR2 SQIVND (reference sequence). There are 15 residues in the CDR3. The ends were cut back, 3 bases at V and 5 bases at J, with 15 bases in the middle. CDR3: CASSMGLGGGDTQYF. In DNA, the CDR3 is TGTGCCAGTAGTATGGGCCTAGGGGGGGGAGATACGCAGTATTTT.

The chain is built from TRBV5-5 and TRBJ2-1, with 9 bases fitting TRBD2. The junction had 5 bases not matched to a gene; V was cut back by 4 bases and J by 3 bases. CDR1 is SGHKS and CDR2 is YYEKEE in the germline V gene (reference sequence). The CDR3 covers 15 residues. CDR3 sequence: CASSHLAGFYNEQFF. The CDR3 DNA reads as TGTGCCAGCAGCCATCTAGCGGGATTCTACAATGAGCAGTTCTTC.

The J gene is TRBJ1-1, the V gene TRBV7-2; TRBD1 might be the D (6 bases). Germline CDR1 reads SGHTA; CDR2 reads FQGNSA. Trimming took off 1 base at V and 2 bases at J, with 8 bases between the two ends. CDR3 size: 14 residues. This CDR3 reads CASSLGGANTEAFF. Written as DNA, the CDR3 is TGTGCCAGCAGCTTAGGGGGGGCTAACACTGAAGCTTTCTTT. The full variable domain, its missing parts supplied by reference TRBV7-2 and TRBJ1-1, is GAGVSQSPSNKVTEKGKDVELRCDPISGHTALYWYRQSLGQGLEFLIYFQGNSAPDKSGLPSDRFSAERTGGSVSTLTIQRTQQEDSAVYLCASSLGGANTEAFFGQGTRLTVV.